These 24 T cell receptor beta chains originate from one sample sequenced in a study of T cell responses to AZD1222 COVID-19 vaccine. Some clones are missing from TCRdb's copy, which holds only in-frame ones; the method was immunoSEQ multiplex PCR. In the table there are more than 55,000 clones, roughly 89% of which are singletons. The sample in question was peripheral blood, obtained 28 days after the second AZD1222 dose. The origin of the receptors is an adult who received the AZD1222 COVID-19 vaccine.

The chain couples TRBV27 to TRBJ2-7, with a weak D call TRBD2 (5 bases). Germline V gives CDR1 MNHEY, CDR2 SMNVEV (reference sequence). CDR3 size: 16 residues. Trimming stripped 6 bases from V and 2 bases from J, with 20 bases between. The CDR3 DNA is TGTGCCAGCAGCCCCCAGGACTTTCCTTTCGCCTACGAGCAGTACTTC. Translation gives CASSPQDFPFAYEQYF.

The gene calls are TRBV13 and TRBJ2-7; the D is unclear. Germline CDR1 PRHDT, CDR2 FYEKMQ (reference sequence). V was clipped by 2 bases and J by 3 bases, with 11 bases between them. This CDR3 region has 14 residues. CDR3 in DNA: TGTGCCAGCAGCTTAAACTTTGGAGACTACGAGCAGTACTTC. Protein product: CASSLNFGDYEQYF.

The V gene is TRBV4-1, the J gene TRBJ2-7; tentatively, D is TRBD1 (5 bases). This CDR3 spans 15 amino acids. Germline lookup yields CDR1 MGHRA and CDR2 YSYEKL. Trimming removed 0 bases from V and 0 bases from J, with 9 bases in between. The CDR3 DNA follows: TGCGCCAGCAGCCAAGATGCAGGGTCCTCCTACGAGCAGTACTTC. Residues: CASSQDAGSSYEQYF.

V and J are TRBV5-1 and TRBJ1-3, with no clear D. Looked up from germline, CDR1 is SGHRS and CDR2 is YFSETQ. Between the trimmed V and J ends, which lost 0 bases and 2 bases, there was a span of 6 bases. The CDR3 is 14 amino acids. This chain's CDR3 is CASSLETTGNTIYF. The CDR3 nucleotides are TGCGCCAGCAGCTTGGAGACAACTGGAAACACCATATATTTT. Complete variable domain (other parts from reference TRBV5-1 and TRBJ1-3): KAGVTQTPRYLIKTRGQQVTLSCSPISGHRSVSWYQQTPGQGLQFLFEYFSETQRNKGNFPGRFSGRQFSNSRSEMNVSTLELGDSALYLCASSLETTGNTIYFGEGSWLTVV.

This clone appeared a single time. CDR3 region: CAISELGLQGEQYF. CDR3 nucleotide sequence: TGTGCCATCAGTGAATTAGGGTTGCAGGGGGAGCAGTACTTC. The J gene is TRBJ2-7, the V gene TRBV10-3, with D possibly being TRBD1 (6 bases). Germline V gene lookup returns CDR1 ENHRY and CDR2 SYGVKD. The CDR3 covers 14 residues. V was trimmed by 3 bases and J by 7 bases, leaving 16 bases between them.

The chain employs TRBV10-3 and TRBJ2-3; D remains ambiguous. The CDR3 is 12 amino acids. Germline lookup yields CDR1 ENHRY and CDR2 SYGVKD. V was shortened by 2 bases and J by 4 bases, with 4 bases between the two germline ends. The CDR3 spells CAISEVADTQYF. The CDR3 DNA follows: TGTGCCATCAGTGAGGTTGCAGATACGCAGTATTTT.

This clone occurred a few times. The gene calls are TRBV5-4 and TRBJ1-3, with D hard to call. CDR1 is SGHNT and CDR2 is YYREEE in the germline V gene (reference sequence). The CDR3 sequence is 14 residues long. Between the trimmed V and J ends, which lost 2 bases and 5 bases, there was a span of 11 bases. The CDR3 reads CASSFGLGRNTIYF. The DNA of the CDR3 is TGTGCCAGCAGCTTCGGATTAGGGAGAAACACCATATATTTT.

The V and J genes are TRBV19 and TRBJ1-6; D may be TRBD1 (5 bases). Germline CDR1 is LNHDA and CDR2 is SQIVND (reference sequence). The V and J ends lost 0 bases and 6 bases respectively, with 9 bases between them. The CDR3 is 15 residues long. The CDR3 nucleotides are TGTGCCAGTAGTATAGACCGCAGGGCTAATTCACCCCTCCACTTT. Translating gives CASSIDRRANSPLHF.

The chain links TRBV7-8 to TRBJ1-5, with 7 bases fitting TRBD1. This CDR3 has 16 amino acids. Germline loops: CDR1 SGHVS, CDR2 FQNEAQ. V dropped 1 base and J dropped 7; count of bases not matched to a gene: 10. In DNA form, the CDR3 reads TGTGCCAGCAGCTTAGTGGTGCGAGGGGGCGACCAGCCCCAGCATTTT. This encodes CASSLVVRGGDQPQHF.

The DNA for the CDR3 is TGTGCCAGCAGCCAAGAAGGCGAGAATTCACCCCTCCACTTT. It yields the protein CASSQEGENSPLHF. The chain combines TRBV4-2 with TRBJ1-6, with no clear D. V lost 0 bases, J lost 7 bases, and 7 bases lay in between. The CDR3 loop spans 14 amino acids. Germline V gives CDR1 LGHNA, CDR2 YNFKEQ.

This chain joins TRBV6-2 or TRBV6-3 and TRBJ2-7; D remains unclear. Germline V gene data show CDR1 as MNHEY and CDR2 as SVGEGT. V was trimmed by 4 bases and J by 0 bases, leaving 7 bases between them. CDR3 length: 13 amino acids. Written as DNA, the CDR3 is TGTGCCAGCAGTTCGCGACCCTCCTACGAGCAGTACTTC. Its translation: CASSSRPSYEQYF.

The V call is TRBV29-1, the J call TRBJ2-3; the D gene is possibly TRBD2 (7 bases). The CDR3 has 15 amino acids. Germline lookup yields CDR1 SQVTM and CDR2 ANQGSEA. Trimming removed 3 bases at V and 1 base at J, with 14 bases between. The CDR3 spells CSVDGWRGRTDTQYF. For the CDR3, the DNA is TGCAGCGTTGATGGGTGGCGGGGGCGCACAGATACGCAGTATTTT.

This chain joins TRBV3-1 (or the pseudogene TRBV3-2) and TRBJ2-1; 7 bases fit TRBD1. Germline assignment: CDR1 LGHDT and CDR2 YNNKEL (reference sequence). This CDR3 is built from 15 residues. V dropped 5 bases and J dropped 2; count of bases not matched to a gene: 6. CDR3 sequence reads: CASSSQGFPYNEQFF. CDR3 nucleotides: TGTGCCAGCAGCTCACAGGGGTTTCCCTACAATGAGCAGTTCTTC.

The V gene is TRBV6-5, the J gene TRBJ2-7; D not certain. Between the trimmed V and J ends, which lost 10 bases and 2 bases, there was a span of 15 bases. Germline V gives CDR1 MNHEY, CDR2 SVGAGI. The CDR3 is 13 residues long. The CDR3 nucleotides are TGTGCCACCAAAGTACCGGGTACCTACGAGCAGTACTTC. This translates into CATKVPGTYEQYF.

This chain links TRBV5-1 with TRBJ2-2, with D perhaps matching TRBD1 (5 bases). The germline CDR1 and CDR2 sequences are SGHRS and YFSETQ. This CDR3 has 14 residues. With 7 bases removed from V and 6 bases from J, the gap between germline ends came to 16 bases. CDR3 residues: CASLRGGGAGELFF. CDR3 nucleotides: TGCGCCAGCCTAAGGGGCGGTGGGGCCGGGGAGCTGTTTTTT.

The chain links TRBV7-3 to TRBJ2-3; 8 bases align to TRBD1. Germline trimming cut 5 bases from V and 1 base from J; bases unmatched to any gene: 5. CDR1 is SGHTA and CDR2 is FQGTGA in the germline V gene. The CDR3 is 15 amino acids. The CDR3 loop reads CASSIGTGGTDTQYF. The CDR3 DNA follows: TGTGCCAGCAGCATCGGGACAGGTGGCACAGATACGCAGTATTTT.

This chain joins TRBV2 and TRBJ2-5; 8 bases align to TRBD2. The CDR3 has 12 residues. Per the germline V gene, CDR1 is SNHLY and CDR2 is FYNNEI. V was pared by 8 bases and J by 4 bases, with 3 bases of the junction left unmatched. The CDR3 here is CASRGGSETQYF. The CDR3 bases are TGTGCCAGCCGCGGGGGGTCAGAGACCCAGTACTTC.

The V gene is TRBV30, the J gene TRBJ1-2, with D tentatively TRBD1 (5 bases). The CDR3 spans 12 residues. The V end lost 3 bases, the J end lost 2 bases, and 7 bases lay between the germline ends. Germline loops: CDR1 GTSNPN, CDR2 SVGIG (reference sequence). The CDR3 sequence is CAWRGRNYGYTF. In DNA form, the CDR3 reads TGTGCCTGGAGGGGGCGGAACTATGGCTACACCTTC.

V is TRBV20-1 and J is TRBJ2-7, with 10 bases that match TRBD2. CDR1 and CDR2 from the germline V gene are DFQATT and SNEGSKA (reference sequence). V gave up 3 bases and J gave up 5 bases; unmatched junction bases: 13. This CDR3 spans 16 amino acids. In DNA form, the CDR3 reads TGCAGTGCTAGTAAGACAGGGCTAGCGGGAGCCCACGAGCAGTACTTC. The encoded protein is CSASKTGLAGAHEQYF.

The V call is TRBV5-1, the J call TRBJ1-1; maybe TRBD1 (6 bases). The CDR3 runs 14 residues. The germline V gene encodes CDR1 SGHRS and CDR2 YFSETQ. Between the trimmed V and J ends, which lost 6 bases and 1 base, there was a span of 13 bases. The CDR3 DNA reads TGCGCCAGCAAAGCAGGGGCTTCGAACACTGAAGCTTTCTTT. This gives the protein CASKAGASNTEAFF. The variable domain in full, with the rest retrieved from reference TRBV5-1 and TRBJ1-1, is KAGVTQTPRYLIKTRGQQVTLSCSPISGHRSVSWYQQTPGQGLQFLFEYFSETQRNKGNFPGRFSGRQFSNSRSEMNVSTLELGDSALYLCASKAGASNTEAFFGQGTRLTVV.

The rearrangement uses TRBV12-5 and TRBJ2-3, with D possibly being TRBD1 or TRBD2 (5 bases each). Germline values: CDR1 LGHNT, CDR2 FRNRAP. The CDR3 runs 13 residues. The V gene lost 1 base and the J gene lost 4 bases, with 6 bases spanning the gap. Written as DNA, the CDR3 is TGTGCTAGTGGTTTGGGGGGACCAGATACGCAGTATTTT. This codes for CASGLGGPDTQYF.

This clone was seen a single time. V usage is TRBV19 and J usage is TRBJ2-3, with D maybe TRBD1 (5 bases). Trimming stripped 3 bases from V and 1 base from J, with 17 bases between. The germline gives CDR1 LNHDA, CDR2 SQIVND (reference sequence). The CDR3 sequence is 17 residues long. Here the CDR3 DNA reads TGTGCCAGTAGTATCCAGGGTCTCGGATCACGCACAGATACGCAGTATTTT. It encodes CASSIQGLGSRTDTQYF. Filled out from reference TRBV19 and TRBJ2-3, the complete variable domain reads DGGITQSPKYLFRKEGQNVTLSCEQNLNHDAMYWYRQDPGQGLRLIYYSQIVNDFQKGDIAEGYSVSREKKESFPLTVTSAQKNPTAFYLCASSIQGLGSRTDTQYFGPGTRLTVL.

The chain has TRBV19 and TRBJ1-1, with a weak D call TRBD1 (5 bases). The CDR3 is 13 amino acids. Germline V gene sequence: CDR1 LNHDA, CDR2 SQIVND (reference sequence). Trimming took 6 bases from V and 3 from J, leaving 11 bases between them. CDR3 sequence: CASRLVRDTEAFF. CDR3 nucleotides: TGTGCCAGTAGGCTGGTCAGGGACACTGAAGCTTTCTTT.

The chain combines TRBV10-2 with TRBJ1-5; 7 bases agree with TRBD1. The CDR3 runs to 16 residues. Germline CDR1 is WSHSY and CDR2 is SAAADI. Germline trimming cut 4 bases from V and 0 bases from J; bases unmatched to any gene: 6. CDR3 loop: CASSGQGVDSNQPQHF. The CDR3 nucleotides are TGCGCCAGCAGTGGGCAGGGGGTAGATAGCAATCAGCCCCAGCATTTT.